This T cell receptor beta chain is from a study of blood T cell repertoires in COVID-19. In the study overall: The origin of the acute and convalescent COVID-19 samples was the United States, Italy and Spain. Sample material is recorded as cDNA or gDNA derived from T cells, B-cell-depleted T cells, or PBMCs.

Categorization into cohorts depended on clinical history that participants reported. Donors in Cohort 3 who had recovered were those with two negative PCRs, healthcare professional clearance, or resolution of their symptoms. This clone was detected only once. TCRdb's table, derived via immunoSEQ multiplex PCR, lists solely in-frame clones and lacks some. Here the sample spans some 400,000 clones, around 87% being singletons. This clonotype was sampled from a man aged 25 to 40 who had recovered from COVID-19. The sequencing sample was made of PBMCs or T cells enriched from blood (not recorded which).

CDR3: CASSQGAQDSYGYTF. CDR3 bases: TGCGCCAGCAGCCAAGGGGCGCAGGACAGCTATGGCTACACCTTC. The rearrangement joins TRBV4-1 to TRBJ1-2; perhaps TRBD1 as D (6 bases). Germline values: CDR1 MGHRA, CDR2 YSYEKL. The CDR3 is 15 amino acids. V lost 1 base and J 4 bases, leaving 13 bases between the germline ends.